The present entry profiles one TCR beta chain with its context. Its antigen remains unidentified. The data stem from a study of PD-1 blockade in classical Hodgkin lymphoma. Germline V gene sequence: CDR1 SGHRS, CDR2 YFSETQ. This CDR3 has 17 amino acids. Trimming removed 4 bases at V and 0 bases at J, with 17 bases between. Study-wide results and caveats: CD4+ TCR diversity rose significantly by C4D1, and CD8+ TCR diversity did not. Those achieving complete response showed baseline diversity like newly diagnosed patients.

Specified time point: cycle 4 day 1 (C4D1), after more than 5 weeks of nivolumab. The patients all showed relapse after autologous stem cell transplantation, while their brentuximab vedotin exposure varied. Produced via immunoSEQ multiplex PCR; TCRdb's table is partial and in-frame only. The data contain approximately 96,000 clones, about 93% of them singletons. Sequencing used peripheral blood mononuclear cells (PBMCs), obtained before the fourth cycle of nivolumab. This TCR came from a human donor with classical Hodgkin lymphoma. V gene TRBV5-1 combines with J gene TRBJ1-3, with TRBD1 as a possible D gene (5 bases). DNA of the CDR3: TGCGCCAGCAGCATCGACGGTGGGGGGTACTCTGGAAACACCATATATTTT. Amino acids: CASSIDGGGYSGNTIYF.